This T cell receptor beta chain was recovered during a study of technical replicates of blood from a handful of donors. The CDR3 contains 13 residues. V was pared by 2 bases and J by 2 bases, with 7 bases between. CDR1 is SGHRS, CDR2 YFSETQ, per germline. Sequencing used immunoSEQ multiplex PCR; TCRdb keeps in-frame clones, though not all of them. This repertoire shows roughly 70,000 clones, roughly nine tenths found once; its top ten account for 4.5% to 5%. The rearrangement joins TRBV5-1 to TRBJ2-5, with unresolved D. The receptor was derived from a human donor in good health. Some clones in this sample may be carry-over from other donors' samples. Sample: PBMCs. The CDR3 here is CASSFTAQETQYF. CDR3 DNA: TGCGCCAGCAGCTTCACAGCTCAAGAGACCCAGTACTTC.